This TCR beta chain was found in a study of OX40 agonist ivuxolimab in advanced cancers. Describing the broader study: Ivuxolimab was a fully human IgG2 agonistic monoclonal antibody targeting the costimulatory receptor OX40 (CD134). Intravenous ivuxolimab was administered to patients every 2 weeks at six dose levels: 0.01, 0.1, 0.3, 1.5, 3 and 10 mg/kg. Of the roughly 51 patients in dose escalation, 19 had hepatocellular carcinoma, some 15 had melanoma, 9 had renal cell carcinoma and 9 had head and neck cancer. In the dose-escalation cohort, over 65% of patients were male, and the mean age was approximately 55 years, with a range of roughly 23 to 85. Prior anti-PD-1, anti-PD-L1 or anti-CTLA-4 therapy was permitted, and checkpoint inhibitors had been received by roughly 40% of dose-escalation patients. Partial responses occurred in three dose-escalation patients, of whom one had hepatocellular carcinoma and two had cutaneous melanoma. The point of sequencing TCRbeta in the periphery was to test whether ivuxolimab changed TCR sequence diversity and drove clonal T-cell expansion. The monotherapy dose-escalation portion (N ≈ 52 patients) of the phase I ivuxolimab trial is reported in the paper.

For sequencing of the TCRbeta CDR3 region, genomic DNA was extracted from the sorted cells. The immunoSEQ Assay was used for sequencing of TCRbeta CDR3 regions. TCRdb took over this immuneACCESS table, retaining in-frame rearrangements with V and J assigned. Such tables are incomplete; in checked studies, under half of the missing clones stem from an unresolved V gene, and the remainder is unexplained. Within this sample are 40,000 to 60,000 clones, with about 86% of them counted one time only. 1.5% to 2% of the sample comes from the top ten. Patients with a history of autoimmune disease or receiving systemic immunosuppression were excluded from the trial. In every dose cohort, peripheral blood was drawn for TCR sequencing at baseline, cycle 4 day 1, and cycle 7 day 1. The samples were taken from a phase I, first-in-human, multicenter, open-label dose-escalation trial of ivuxolimab. The trial enrolled adults with locally advanced or metastatic head and neck squamous cell, hepatocellular, melanoma or renal cell carcinoma. CD4+ and CD8+ T cells were sorted separately from peripheral blood before TCR sequencing.

Including cysteine and phenylalanine, the CDR3 has 11 amino acids. The retained sequence is limited to the CDR3, 33 bases, with the frame set at the first base. Between the V and J ends, shortened by 6 bases and 2 bases respectively, the junction contains 3 bases. From a lookup of the germline V gene (reference sequence), CDR1 and CDR2 are LNHDA and SQIVND. Concerning this clone: Its recognized antigen is unknown. Base qualities were left out, and no much larger clone turns up one base away.

Results and caveats for the whole study, not just this receptor: The antigen specificity of the peripheral T cells that underwent clonal expansion was not determined. At doses of 0.1 to 3.0 mg/kg, clonal expansion of both CD4+ and CD8+ T cells in blood was seen between baseline and week 6. On average, CD8+ T cells showed more expanded clones than CD4+ T cells after ivuxolimab. Low levels of normalized T-cell clonal expansion were also seen in some patients who did not respond. In partial responders in the 0.1-3.0 mg/kg groups, normalized peripheral clonal expansion was found to be among the lowest, especially among CD8+ T cells.

This clonotype originated in an adult with an advanced solid tumor such as melanoma, head and neck, liver or kidney cancer. The sequencing here drew on CD4+ or CD8+ T cells sorted from blood, taken in a trial of the OX40 agonist ivuxolimab. The V and J segments used are TRBV19 and TRBJ2-3, with no confidently assigned D gene. The CDR3 reads CASSYTDTQYF. In nucleotides, the sequence is TGTGCCAGTAGCTACACAGATACGCAGTATTTT.